The sequence of this T cell receptor beta chain was determined in a study of blood T cell repertoires in COVID-19 (dated by TCRdb to 2018 to 2020). About the investigation overall: Samples from collaborators originated in the United States, Italy and Spain and spanned both the acute and convalescent phases of COVID-19. The prospective study material was composed of cDNA or gDNA derived from T cells, B-cell-depleted T cells, or PBMCs. The dataset comprised deeply sampled blood TCRbeta repertoires from subjects exposed to, actively infected with, or recovered from COVID-19. The repertoires were released in a freely available public database meant as a resource for research on the immune response to SARS-CoV-2. The samples were drawn from the first 160 participants of the ongoing ImmuneRACE study and from 1,254 subjects provided by 6 global collaborators. A de-identified subject ID, COVID-19 status, age in years and sex were almost always included in the sample metadata. Where available, HLA class I and class II types were obtained from metadata supplied by the sample provider rather than from assay-based typing. General findings and caveats noted by the study authors: The quantity of clinical and demographic metadata differed by source and by participant and was supplied without curation.

Details on this clone: Its antigen is currently not known. The sample holds no much larger clone one base away, and base qualities are not on file.

Collaborating institutions collected whole blood in K2EDTA tubes following their own protocols. Collaborator samples were shipped for TCRbeta analysis as frozen whole blood, isolated PBMCs, or DNA extracted from either sample type. TCRbeta CDR3 regions were amplified from genomic DNA using the immunoSEQ Assay, a bias-controlled multiplex PCR. Per the original workflow: The number of nucleated cells in each sample was estimated from the amplification of reference gene primers within the assay. Sequence reads were collapsed and filtered to measure the absolute abundance of every unique TCRbeta CDR3 rearrangement. For each sample, productive Simpson clonality was calculated as the square root of Simpson's diversity index across productive rearrangements. The clones in this table, taken by TCRdb from immuneACCESS, are in-frame only. Not every clone is retained; where verified, under half of the shortfall comes from an unresolved V gene, and the cause of the rest is unknown. V and J calls and clone size are given by that table; D and trimming were obtained from the DNA. The table for this sample lists 120,000 to 150,000 clones; more than 85% of them were counted only once. Of the sample, around 5% is held by the ten largest clones.

The CDR3 runs 14 amino acids, cysteine and phenylalanine included. The CDR3 DNA has 42 bases and is translated from base 1. The germline V gene gives CDR1 as SGHTS and CDR2 as YDEGEE. Deletion took 0 bases off V and 6 bases off J, with a span of 10 bases between the germline ends. Sample: peripheral blood. This receptor was identified in a human donor in a cohort sampled during active COVID-19. The sequence is built from TRBV5-8 and TRBJ2-4; a weak D assignment points to TRBD1 (6 bases agree). The DNA is as follows: TGTGCCAGCAGCTTGGGGACAGCGTCAAACATTCAGTACTTC. The translation is CASSLGTASNIQYF.